Each of the 10 T cell receptor beta chains below was sequenced from the same sample in a study of CD8 T cells in ankylosing spondylitis. TCRdb fed the 5' RACE reads into MiXCR, producing one record per CDR3 protein. The table has 250,000 to 400,000 distinct CDR3 sequences, approximately 10% seen once. Sequenced: blood, either unsorted or a sorted T cell fraction (not recorded which). The receptor set was obtained from a female donor with ankylosing spondylitis or in good health (not recorded which).

This clonotype was picked up a small number of times. The V call is TRBV14, the J call TRBJ2-1, with D unresolved. Germline lookup yields CDR1 SGHDN and CDR2 FVKESK. The CDR3 is made up of 14 amino acids. The V end lost 1 base, the J end lost 9 bases, and 13 bases lay between the germline ends. The CDR3 reads CASSQGGSWGEQFF. The DNA for the CDR3 is TGTGCCAGCAGCCAAGGAGGTAGCTGGGGTGAGCAGTTCTTC.

This clonotype was counted at least ten times. V gene TRBV27 combines with J gene TRBJ2-5; D unclear. This CDR3 has 13 residues. The ends were cut back, 5 bases at V and 4 bases at J, with 11 bases in the middle. Germline V gene data show CDR1 as MNHEY and CDR2 as SMNVEV (reference sequence). CDR3 loop: CASSPWAGETQYF. Here the CDR3 DNA reads TGTGCCAGCAGTCCGTGGGCTGGAGAGACCCAGTACTTC.

This clonotype was seen only a few times. This chain connects TRBV3-1 to TRBJ2-1; the D is unclear. The CDR3 has 13 residues. V lost 0 bases and J lost 10, with 10 bases in between. CDR1 LGHDT and CDR2 YNNKEL come from the germline V gene (reference sequence). CDR3 bases: TGTGCCAGCAGCCAAGAATTAGATGGGGAGCAGTTCTTC. This gives the protein CASSQELDGEQFF.

This clonotype was counted ten times or more. The chain couples TRBV20-1 to TRBJ2-7; D unclear. Germline V gene data show CDR1 as DFQATT and CDR2 as SNEGSKA (reference sequence). This CDR3 has 14 residues. The V end was cut by 3 bases, the J end by 2 bases, with 14 bases between. Here the CDR3 reads CSARAPSQTYEQYF. The CDR3 DNA is TGCAGTGCTAGGGCCCCTTCGCAGACCTACGAGCAGTACTTC.

This chain connects TRBV29-1 to TRBJ1-2, with a possible D match to TRBD1 (6 bases). Trimming took off 6 bases at V and 8 bases at J, with 13 bases between the two ends. This CDR3 has 11 amino acids. The germline V gene has CDR1 SQVTM and CDR2 ANQGSEA. The CDR3 reads CSVIQGNGYTF. The CDR3 DNA follows: TGCAGCGTCATACAGGGAAACGGCTACACCTTC.

This clonotype was detected many times. This rearrangement joins TRBV20-1 to TRBJ2-1; 8 bases fit TRBD2. The germline V gene has CDR1 DFQATT and CDR2 SNEGSKA (reference sequence). The length of the CDR3 is 12 residues. The ends lost 3 bases at V and 8 bases at J; junction bases unmatched: 3. The CDR3 is CSASYGRDEQFF. For the CDR3, the DNA is TGCAGTGCTAGTTACGGGAGGGATGAGCAGTTCTTC.

The chain links TRBV20-1 to TRBJ2-7; D is undetermined. Germline V gene sequence: CDR1 DFQATT, CDR2 SNEGSKA (reference sequence). CDR3 length: 14 amino acids. Trimming took 3 bases from V and 6 from J, leaving 18 bases between them. The CDR3 here is CSASKSISTSEQYF. DNA of the CDR3: TGCAGTGCTAGTAAGTCGATTTCTACTTCCGAGCAGTACTTC.

This clonotype was detected many times. DNA of the CDR3: TGCAGTTTGGGGGGGGGTAATCTGAACACTGAAGCTTTCTTT. It codes for CSLGGGNLNTEAFF. The chain has TRBV20-1 and TRBJ1-1, with D tentatively TRBD1 (5 bases). V shed 8 bases and J shed 0 bases, with 16 bases lying between them. The germline CDR1 and CDR2 sequences are DFQATT and SNEGSKA (reference sequence). This CDR3 spans 14 amino acids.

This chain links TRBV20-1 with TRBJ2-5; 8 bases map to TRBD1. CDR1 and CDR2 from the germline V gene are DFQATT and SNEGSKA (reference sequence). The ends lost 3 bases at V and 0 bases at J; junction bases unmatched: 24. The CDR3 has 21 amino acids. Here the CDR3 reads CSARGVHRDRFEAFDQETQYF. The CDR3 nucleotides are TGCAGTGCTAGGGGAGTCCACCGGGACAGGTTTGAGGCATTTGACCAAGAGACCCAGTACTTC.

This clonotype showed up just a few times. CDR3 coding DNA: TGTGCCAGCACCACCGGGACAGGGTTCCCCGGGGAGCTGTTTTTT. Residues: CASTTGTGFPGELFF. The rearrangement uses TRBV11-2 and TRBJ2-2, with 9 nucleotides matching TRBD1. The CDR3 is made up of 15 amino acids. The germline gives CDR1 SGHAT, CDR2 FQNNGV. V dropped 7 bases and J dropped 6; count of bases not matched to a gene: 9.